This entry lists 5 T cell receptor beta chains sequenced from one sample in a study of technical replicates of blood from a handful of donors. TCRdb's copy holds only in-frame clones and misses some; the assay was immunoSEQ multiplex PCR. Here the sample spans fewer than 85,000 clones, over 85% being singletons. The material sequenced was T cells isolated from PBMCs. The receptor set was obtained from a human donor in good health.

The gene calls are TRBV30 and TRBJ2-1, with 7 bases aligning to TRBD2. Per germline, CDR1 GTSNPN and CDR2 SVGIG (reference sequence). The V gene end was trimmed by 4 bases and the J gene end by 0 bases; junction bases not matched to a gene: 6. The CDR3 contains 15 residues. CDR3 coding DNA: TGTGCCTGGAACAGAGCGGGGCCCTCCTACAATGAGCAGTTCTTC. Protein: CAWNRAGPSYNEQFF.

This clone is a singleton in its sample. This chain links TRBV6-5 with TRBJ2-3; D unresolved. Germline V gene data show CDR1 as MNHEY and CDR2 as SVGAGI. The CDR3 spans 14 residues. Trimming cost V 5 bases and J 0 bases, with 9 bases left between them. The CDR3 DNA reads TGTGCCAGCAGTCGCCATGGCAGCACAGATACGCAGTATTTT. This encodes CASSRHGSTDTQYF.

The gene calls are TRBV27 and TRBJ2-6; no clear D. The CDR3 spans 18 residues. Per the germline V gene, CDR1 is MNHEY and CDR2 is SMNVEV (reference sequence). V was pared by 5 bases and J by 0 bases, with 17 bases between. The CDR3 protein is CASSPLTATYSGANVLTF. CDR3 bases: TGTGCCAGCAGTCCGCTAACAGCTACATACTCTGGGGCCAACGTCCTGACTTTC.

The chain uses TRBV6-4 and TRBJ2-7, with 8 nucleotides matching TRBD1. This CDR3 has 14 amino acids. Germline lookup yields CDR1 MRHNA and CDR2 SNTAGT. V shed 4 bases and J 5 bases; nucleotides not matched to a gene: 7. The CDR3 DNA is TGTGCCAGCAGTGTAGGCAGGGGGCTAGACGAGCAGTACTTC. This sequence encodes CASSVGRGLDEQYF.

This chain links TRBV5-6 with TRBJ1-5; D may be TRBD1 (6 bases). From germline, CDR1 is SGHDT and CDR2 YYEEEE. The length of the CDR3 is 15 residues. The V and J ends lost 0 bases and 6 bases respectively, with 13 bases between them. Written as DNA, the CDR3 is TGTGCCAGCAGCTTGGGCGGGGGGCCAAGTCAGCCCCAGCATTTT. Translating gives CASSLGGGPSQPQHF.